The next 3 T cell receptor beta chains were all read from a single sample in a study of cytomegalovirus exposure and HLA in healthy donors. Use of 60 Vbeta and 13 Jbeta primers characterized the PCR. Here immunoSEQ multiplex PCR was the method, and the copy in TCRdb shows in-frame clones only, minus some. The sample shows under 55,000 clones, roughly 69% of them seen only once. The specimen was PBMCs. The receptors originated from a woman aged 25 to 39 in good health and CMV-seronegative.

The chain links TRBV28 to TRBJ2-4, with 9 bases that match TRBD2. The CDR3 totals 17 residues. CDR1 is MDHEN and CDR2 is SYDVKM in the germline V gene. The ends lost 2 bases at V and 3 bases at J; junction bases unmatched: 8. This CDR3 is CASSLSGGLPNKNIQYF. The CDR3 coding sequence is TGTGCCAGCAGTTTAAGCGGGGGGCTACCTAACAAAAACATTCAGTACTTC. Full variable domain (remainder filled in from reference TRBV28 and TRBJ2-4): DVKVTQSSRYLVKRTGEKVFLECVQDMDHENMFWYRQDPGLGLRLIYFSYDVKMKEKGDIPEGYSVSREKKERFSLILESASTNQTSMYLCASSLSGGLPNKNIQYFGAGTRLSVL.

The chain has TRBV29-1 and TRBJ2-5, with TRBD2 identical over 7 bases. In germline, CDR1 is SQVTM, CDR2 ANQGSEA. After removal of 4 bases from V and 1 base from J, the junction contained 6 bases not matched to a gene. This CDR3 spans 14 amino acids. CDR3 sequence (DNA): TGCAGCGTTGTGACGGGGGGTAGCCAAGAGACCCAGTACTTC. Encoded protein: CSVVTGGSQETQYF.

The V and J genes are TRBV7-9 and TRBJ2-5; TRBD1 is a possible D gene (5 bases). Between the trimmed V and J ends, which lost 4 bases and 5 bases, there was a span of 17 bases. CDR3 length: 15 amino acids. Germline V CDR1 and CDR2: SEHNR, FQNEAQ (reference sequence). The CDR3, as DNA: TGTGCCAGCAGCTCCAGCTTGTCAGGGTTGGAGACCCAGTACTTC. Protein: CASSSSLSGLETQYF.